This T cell receptor beta chain was sequenced in a study of T cell changes during pregnancy in multiple sclerosis. TCRdb's table, derived via immunoSEQ multiplex PCR, lists solely in-frame clones and lacks some. The sample holds approximately 50,000 clones, about 90% seen once. Germline CDR1 and CDR2: SGHNT and YYREEE (reference sequence). The CDR3 runs 15 residues. Unmatched junction bases numbered 3, after V lost 3 bases and J lost 5 bases. The V and J genes are TRBV5-4 and TRBJ2-2, with 11 bases that match TRBD2. This TCR derives from a female donor with multiple sclerosis, enrolled in a pregnancy study. The source material was CD4+ T cells from peripheral blood mononuclear cells, sampled after pregnancy. As DNA, the CDR3 is TGTGCCAGCAGCTCGGGACTAGCGGAAACCGGGGAGCTGTTTTTT. It codes for CASSSGLAETGELFF.